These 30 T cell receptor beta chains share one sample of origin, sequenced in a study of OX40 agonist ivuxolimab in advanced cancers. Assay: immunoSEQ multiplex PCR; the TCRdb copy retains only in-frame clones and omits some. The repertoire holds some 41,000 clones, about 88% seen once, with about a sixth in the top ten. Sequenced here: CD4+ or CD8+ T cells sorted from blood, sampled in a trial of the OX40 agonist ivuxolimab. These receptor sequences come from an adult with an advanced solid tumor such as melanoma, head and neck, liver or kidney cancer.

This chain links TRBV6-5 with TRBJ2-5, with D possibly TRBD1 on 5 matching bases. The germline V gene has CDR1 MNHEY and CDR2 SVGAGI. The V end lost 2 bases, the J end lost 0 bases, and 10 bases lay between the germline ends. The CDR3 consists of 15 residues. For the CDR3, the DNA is TGTGCCAGCAGTTACGACAGAACTAACCAAGAGACCCAGTACTTC. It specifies CASSYDRTNQETQYF.

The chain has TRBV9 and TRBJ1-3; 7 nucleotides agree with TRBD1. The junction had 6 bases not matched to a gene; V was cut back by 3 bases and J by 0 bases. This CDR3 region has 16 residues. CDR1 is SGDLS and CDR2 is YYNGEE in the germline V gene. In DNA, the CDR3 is TGTGCCAGCAGCGCCGGGACAGCAGTCTCTGGAAACACCATATATTTT. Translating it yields CASSAGTAVSGNTIYF.

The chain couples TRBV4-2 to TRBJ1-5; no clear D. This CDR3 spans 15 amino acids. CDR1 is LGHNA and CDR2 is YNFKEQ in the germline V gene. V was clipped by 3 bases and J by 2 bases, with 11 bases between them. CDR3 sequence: CASSQISRGNQPQHF. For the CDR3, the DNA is TGTGCCAGCAGCCAGATCTCAAGGGGCAATCAGCCCCAGCATTTT.

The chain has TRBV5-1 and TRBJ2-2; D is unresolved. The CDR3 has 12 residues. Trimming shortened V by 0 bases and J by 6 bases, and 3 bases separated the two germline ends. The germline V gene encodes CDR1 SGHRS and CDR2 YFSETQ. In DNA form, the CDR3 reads TGCGCCAGCAGCTTGGGGGCCGGGGAGCTGTTTTTT. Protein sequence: CASSLGAGELFF.

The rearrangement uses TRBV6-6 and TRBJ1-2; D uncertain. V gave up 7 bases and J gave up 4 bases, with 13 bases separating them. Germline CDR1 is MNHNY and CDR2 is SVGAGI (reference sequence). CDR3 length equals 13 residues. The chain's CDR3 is CASKSAEPYGYTF. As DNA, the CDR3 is TGTGCCAGCAAGTCCGCGGAGCCCTATGGCTACACCTTC.

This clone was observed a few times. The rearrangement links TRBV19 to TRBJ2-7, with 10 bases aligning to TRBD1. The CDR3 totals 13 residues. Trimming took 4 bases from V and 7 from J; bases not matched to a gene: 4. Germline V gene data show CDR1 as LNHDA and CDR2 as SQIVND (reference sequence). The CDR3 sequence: CASSTRTGGEQYF. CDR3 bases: TGTGCCAGTAGTACCAGGACAGGGGGAGAGCAGTACTTC.

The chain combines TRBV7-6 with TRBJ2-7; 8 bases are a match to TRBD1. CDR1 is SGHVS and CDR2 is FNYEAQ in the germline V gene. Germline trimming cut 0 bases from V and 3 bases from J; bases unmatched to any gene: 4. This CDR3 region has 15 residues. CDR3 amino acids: CASSLAADRDYEQYF. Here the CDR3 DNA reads TGTGCCAGCAGCTTAGCGGCGGACAGGGACTACGAGCAGTACTTC. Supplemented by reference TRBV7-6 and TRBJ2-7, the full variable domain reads GAGVSQSPRYKVTKRGQDVALRCDPISGHVSLYWYRQALGQGPEFLTYFNYEAQQDKSGLPNDRFSAERPEGSISTLTIQRTEQRDSAMYRCASSLAADRDYEQYFGPGTRLTVT.

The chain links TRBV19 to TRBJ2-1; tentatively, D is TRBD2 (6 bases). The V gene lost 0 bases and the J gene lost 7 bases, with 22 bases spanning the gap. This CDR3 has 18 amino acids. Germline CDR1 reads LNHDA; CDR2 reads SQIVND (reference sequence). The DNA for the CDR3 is TGTGCCAGTAGTATAGATGTAAGCGGGTTTGGGTATTGGAATGAGCAGTTCTTC. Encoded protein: CASSIDVSGFGYWNEQFF.

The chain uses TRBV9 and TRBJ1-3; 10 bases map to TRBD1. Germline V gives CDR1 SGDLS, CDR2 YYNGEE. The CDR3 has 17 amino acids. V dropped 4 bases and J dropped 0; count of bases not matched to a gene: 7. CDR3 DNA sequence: TGTGCCAGCAGCTTCCGGGACAGGGGAACCTCTGGAAACACCATATATTTT. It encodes CASSFRDRGTSGNTIYF.

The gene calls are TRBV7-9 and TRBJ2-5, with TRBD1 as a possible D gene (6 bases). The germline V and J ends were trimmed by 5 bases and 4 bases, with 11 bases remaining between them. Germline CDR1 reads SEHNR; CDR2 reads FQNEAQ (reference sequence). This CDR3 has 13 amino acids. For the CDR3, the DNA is TGTGCCAGCAGCCCCAGGGACATAGAGACCCAGTACTTC. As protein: CASSPRDIETQYF.

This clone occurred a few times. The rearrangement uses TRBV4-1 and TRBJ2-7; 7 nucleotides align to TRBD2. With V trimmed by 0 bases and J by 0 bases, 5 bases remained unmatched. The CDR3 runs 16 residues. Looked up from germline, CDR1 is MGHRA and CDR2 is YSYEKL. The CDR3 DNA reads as TGCGCCAGCAGCCAAGAACCTAGCGGAACCTCCTACGAGCAGTACTTC. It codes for CASSQEPSGTSYEQYF.

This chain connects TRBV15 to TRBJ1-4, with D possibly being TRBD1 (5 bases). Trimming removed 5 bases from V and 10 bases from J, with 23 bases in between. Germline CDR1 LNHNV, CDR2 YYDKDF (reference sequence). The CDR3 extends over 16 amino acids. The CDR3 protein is CATSYQQGVGFTKLFF. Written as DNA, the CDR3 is TGTGCCACCAGCTATCAGCAGGGAGTCGGATTTACAAAACTGTTTTTT.

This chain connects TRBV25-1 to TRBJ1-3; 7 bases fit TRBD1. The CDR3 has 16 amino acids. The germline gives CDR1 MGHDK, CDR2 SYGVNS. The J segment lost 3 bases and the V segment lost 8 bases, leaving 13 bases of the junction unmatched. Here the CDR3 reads CASGTNRGRYGNTIYF. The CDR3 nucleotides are TGTGCCAGCGGTACGAACAGGGGTCGGTATGGAAACACCATATATTTT.

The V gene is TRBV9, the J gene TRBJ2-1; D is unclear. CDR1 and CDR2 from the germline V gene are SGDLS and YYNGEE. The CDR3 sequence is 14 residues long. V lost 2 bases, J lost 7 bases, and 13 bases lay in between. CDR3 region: CASSVASDGNEQFF. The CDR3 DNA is TGTGCCAGCAGCGTGGCCTCGGACGGGAATGAGCAGTTCTTC.

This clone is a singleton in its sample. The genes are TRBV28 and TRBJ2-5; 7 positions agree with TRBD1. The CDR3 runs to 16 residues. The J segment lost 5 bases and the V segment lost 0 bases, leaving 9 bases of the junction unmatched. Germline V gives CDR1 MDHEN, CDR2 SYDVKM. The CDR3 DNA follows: TGTGCCAGCAGTTTATGGCGCCAGGGGGTATCGGAGACCCAGTACTTC. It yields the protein CASSLWRQGVSETQYF.

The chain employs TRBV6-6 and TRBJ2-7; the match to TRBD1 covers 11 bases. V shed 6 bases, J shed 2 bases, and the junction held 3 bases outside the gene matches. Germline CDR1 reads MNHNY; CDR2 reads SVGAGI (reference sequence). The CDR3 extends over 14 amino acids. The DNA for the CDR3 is TGTGCCAGCAGGGGGGGACAGGGGGCCTACGAGCAGTACTTC. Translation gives CASRGGQGAYEQYF.

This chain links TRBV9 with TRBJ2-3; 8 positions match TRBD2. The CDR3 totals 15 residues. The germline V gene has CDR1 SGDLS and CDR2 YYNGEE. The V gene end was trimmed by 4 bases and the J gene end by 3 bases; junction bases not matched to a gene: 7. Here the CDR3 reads CASSSSAGETDTQYF. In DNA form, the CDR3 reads TGTGCCAGCAGCTCGTCAGCGGGGGAAACAGATACGCAGTATTTT.

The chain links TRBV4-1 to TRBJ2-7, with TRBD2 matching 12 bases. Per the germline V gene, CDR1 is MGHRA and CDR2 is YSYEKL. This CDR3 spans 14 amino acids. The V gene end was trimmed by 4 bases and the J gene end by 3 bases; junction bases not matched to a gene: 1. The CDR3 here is CASSLTSGSYEQYF. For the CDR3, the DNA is TGCGCCAGCAGCCTGACTAGCGGGAGCTACGAGCAGTACTTC.

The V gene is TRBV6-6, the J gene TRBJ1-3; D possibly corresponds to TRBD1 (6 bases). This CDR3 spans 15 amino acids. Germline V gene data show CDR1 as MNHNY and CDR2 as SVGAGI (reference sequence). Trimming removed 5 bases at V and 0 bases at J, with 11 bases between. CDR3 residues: CASSPTGLSGNTIYF. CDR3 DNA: TGTGCCAGCAGTCCCACAGGGCTCTCTGGAAACACCATATATTTT.

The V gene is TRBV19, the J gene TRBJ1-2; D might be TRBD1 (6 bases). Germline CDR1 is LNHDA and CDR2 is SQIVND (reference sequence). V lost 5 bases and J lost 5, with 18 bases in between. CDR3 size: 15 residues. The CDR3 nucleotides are TGTGCCAGTAGTCGGACAGCCTACGAGGGGTATGGCTACACCTTC. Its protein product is CASSRTAYEGYGYTF.

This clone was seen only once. DNA for the CDR3: TGTGCCAGCAGCCCCGACGCGTACGAGCAGTACTTC. Translating it yields CASSPDAYEQYF. J is TRBJ2-7 and V is TRBV6-6; D gene unclear. The CDR3 runs to 12 residues. From germline, CDR1 is MNHNY and CDR2 SVGAGI (reference sequence). Trimming took off 6 bases at V and 4 bases at J, with 10 bases between the two ends.

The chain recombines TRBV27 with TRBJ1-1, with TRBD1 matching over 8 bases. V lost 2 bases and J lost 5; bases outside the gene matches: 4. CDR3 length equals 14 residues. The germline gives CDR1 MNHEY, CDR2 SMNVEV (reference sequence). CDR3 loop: CASSLGTGWTEAFF. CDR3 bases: TGTGCCAGCAGTTTAGGGACAGGTTGGACTGAAGCTTTCTTT.

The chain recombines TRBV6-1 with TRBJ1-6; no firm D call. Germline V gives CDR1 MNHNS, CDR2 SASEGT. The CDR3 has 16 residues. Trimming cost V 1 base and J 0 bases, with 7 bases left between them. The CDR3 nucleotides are TGTGCCAGCAGTGAAGGAGGGTACTCCTATAATTCACCCCTCCACTTT. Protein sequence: CASSEGGYSYNSPLHF.

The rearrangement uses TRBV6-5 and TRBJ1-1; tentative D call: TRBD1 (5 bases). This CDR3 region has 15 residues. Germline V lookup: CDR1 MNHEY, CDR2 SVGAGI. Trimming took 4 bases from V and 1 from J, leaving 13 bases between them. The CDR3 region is CASSSHPGENTEAFF. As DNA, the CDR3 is TGTGCCAGCAGTTCCCATCCGGGGGAGAACACTGAAGCTTTCTTT.

DNA for the CDR3: TGTGCCAGCAGTCCGGGGTCCAGTGGATCACCCCTCCACTTT. Its protein is CASSPGSSGSPLHF. This chain joins TRBV25-1 and TRBJ1-6, with no clear D. The length of the CDR3 is 14 residues. The V end lost 5 bases, the J end lost 10 bases, and 15 bases lay between the germline ends. Germline-derived CDR1 and CDR2 are MGHDK and SYGVNS. The complete variable domain, with remaining parts taken from reference TRBV25-1 and TRBJ1-6, reads EADIYQTPRYLVIGTGKKITLECSQTMGHDKMYWYQQDPGMELHLIHYSYGVNSTEKGDLSSESTVSRIRTEHFPLTLESARPSHTSQYLCASSPGSSGSPLHFGNGTRLTVT.

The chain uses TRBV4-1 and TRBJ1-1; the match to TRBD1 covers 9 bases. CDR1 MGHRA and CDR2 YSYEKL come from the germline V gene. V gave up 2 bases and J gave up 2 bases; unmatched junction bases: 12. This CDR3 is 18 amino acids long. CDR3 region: CASSQRMVTGGFNTEAFF. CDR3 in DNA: TGCGCCAGCAGCCAAAGGATGGTTACAGGGGGCTTTAACACTGAAGCTTTCTTT.

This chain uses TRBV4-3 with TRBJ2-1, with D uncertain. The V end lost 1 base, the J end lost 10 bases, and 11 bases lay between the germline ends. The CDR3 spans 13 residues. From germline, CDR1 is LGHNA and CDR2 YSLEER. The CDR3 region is CASSQARWQEQFF. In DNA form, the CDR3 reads TGCGCCAGCAGCCAAGCGAGGTGGCAAGAGCAGTTCTTC.

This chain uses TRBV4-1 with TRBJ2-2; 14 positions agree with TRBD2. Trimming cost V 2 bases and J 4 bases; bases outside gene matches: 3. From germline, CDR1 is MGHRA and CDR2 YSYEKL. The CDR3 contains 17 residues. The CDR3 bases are TGCGCCAGCAGCCAACTGGGACTAGCGGGAGTCACCGGGGAGCTGTTTTTT. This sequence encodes CASSQLGLAGVTGELFF.

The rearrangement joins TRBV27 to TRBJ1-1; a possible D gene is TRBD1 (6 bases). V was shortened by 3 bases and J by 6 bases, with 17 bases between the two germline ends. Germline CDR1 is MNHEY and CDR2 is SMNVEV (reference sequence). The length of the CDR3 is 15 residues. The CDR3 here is CASSFLGAGRAEAFF. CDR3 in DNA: TGTGCCAGCAGTTTCCTGGGGGCCGGCAGAGCTGAAGCTTTCTTT.

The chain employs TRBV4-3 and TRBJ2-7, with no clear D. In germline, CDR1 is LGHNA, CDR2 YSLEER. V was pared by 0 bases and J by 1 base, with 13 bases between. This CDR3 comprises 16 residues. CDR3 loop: CASSQESTQLSYEQYF. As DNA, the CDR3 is TGCGCCAGCAGCCAAGAGAGTACACAGTTATCCTACGAGCAGTACTTC.